This TCR beta chain originates from a study of T cell responses to AZD1222 COVID-19 vaccine. V was clipped by 3 bases and J by 6 bases, with 5 bases between them. The CDR3 has 11 residues. With respect to this clone: Its target is not known.

Study-wide results and caveats: A rise in Spike-specific TCR breadth and depth followed two AZD1222 doses.

The assay was immunoSEQ multiplex PCR, and TCRdb's table has in-frame clones only and misses some. The table lists roughly 100,000 clones, less than 95% of them singletons. Sequenced here: peripheral blood, sampled on day 0 of AZD1222 vaccination. This TCR was recovered from an adult in good health. The chain carries TRBV12-3 or TRBV12-4 and TRBJ1-1; no definite D call. The CDR3 nucleotides are TGTGCCAGCAGTTTTCGGGCTGAAGCTTTCTTT. This encodes CASSFRAEAFF.